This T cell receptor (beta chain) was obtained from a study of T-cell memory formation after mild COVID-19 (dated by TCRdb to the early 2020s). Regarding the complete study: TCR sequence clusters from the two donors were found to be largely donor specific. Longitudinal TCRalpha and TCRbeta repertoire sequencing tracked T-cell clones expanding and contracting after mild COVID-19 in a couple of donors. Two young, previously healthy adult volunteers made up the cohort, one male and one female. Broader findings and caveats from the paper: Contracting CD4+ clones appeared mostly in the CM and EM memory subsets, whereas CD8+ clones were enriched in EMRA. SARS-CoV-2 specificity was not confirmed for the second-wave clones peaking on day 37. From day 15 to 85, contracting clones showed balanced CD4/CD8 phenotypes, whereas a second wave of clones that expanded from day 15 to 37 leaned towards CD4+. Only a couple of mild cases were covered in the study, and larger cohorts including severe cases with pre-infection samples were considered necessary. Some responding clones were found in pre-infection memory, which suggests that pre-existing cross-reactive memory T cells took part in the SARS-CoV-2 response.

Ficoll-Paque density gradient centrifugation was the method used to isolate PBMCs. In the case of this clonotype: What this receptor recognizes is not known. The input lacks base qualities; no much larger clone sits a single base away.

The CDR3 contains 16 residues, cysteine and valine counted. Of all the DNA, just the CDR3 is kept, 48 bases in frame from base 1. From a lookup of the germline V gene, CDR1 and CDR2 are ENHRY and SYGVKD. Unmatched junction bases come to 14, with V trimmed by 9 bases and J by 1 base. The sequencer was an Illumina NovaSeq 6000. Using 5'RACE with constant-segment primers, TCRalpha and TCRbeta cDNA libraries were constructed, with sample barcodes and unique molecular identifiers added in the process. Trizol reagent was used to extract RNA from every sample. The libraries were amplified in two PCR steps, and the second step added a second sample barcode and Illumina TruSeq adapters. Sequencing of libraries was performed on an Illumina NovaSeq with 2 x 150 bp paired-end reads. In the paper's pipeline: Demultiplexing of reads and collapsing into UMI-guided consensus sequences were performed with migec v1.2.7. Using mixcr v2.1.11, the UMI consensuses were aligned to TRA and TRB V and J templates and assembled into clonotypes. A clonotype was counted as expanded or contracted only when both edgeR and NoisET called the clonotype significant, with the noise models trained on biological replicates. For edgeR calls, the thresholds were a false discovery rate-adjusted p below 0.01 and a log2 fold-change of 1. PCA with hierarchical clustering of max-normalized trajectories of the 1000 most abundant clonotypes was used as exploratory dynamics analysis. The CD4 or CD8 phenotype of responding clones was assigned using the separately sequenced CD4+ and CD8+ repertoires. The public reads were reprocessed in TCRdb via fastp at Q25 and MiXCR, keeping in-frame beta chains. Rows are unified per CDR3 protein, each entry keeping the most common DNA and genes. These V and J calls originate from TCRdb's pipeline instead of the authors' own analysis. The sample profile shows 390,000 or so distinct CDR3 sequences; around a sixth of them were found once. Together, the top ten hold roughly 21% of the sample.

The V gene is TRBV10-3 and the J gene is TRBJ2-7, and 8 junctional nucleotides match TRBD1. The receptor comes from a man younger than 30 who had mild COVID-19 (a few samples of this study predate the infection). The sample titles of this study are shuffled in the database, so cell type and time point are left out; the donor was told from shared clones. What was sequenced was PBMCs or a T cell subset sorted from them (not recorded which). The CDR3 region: CAISDRVRGASYEQYV. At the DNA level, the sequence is TGTGCCATTTCGGACAGGGTAAGGGGGGCTTCCTACGAGCAGTACGTC.